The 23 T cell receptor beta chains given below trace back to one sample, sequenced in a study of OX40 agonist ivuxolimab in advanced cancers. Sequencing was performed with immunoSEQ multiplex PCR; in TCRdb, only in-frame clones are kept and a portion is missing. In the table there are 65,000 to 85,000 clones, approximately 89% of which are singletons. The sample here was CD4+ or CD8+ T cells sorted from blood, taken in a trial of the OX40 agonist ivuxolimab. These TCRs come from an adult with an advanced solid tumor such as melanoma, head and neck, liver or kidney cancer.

The CDR3 loop is CASSVDPRVGKLAIYNEQFF. CDR3 nucleotides: TGTGCCAGCAGCGTAGACCCCAGAGTCGGGAAACTAGCTATTTACAATGAGCAGTTCTTC. The chain employs TRBV9 and TRBJ2-1; weak D call: TRBD2 (6 bases). There are 20 residues in the CDR3. The V gene lost 0 bases and the J gene lost 4 bases, with 26 bases spanning the gap. Germline V gene data show CDR1 as SGDLS and CDR2 as YYNGEE. Drawing the rest from reference TRBV9 and TRBJ2-1, the complete variable domain is DSGVTQTPKHLITATGQRVTLRCSPRSGDLSVYWYQQSLDQGLQFLIQYYNGEERAKGNILERFSAQQFPDLHSELNLSSLELGDSALYFCASSVDPRVGKLAIYNEQFFGPGTRLTVL.

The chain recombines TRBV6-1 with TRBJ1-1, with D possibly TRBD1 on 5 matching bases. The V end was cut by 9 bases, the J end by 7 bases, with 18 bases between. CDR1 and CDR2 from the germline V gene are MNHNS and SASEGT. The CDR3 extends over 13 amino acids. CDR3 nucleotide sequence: TGTGCCAGTAACCAGGGTCATCAGGATGAAGCTTTCTTT. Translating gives CASNQGHQDEAFF.

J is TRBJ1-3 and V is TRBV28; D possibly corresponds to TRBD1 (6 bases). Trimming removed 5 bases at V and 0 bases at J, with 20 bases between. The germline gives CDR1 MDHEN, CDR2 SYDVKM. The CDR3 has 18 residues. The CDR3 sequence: CASSPRGGVTYSGNTIYF. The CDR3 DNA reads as TGTGCCAGCAGTCCGAGGGGGGGGGTAACCTACTCTGGAAACACCATATATTTT. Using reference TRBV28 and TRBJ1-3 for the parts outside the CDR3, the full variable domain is DVKVTQSSRYLVKRTGEKVFLECVQDMDHENMFWYRQDPGLGLRLIYFSYDVKMKEKGDIPEGYSVSREKKERFSLILESASTNQTSMYLCASSPRGGVTYSGNTIYFGEGSWLTVV.

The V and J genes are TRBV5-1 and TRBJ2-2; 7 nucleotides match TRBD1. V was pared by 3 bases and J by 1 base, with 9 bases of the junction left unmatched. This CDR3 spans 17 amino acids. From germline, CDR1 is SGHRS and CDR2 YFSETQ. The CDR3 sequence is CASSYTGTVLNTGELFF. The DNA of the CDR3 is TGCGCCAGCAGCTACACCGGGACAGTACTGAACACCGGGGAGCTGTTTTTT.

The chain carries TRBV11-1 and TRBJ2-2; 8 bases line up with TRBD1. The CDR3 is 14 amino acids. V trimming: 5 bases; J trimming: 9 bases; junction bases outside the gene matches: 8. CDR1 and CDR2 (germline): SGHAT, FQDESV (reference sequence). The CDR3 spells CASSRDRRSRELFF. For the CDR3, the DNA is TGTGCCAGCAGCCGGGACAGGCGAAGCCGGGAGCTGTTTTTT.

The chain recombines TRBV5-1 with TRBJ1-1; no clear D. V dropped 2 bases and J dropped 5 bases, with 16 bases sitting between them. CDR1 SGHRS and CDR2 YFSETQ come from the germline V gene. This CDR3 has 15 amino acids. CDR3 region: CASSLNGSPETEAFF. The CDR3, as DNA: TGCGCCAGCAGCTTAAACGGGAGCCCCGAGACTGAAGCTTTCTTT.

This CDR3 is CASSPGRGRADTQYF. The CDR3 coding sequence is TGTGCCAGCAGCCCGGGCAGGGGCCGGGCAGATACGCAGTATTTT. V gene TRBV5-6 combines with J gene TRBJ2-3; a possible D gene is TRBD1 (6 bases). Trimming removed 4 bases from V and 4 bases from J, with 16 bases in between. The CDR3 has 15 amino acids. Germline V gene data show CDR1 as SGHDT and CDR2 as YYEEEE.

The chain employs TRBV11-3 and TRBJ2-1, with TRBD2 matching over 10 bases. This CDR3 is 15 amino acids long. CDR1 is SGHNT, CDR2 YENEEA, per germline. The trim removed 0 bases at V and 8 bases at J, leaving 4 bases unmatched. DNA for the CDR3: TGTGCCAGCAGCTTAGAAAGCGGGGGGGCCTATGAGCAGTTCTTC. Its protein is CASSLESGGAYEQFF.

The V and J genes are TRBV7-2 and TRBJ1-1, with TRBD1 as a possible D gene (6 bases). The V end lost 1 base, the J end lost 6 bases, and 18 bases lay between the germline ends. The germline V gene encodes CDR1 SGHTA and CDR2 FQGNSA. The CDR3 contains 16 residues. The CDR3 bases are TGTGCCAGCAGCTTAGTTTTTGGGGGGCTTAGGGCTGAAGCTTTCTTT. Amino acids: CASSLVFGGLRAEAFF.

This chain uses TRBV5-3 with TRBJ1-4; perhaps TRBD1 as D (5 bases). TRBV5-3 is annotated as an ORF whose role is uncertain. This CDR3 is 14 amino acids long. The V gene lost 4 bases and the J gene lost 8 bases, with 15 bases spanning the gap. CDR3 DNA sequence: TGTGCCAGAAGCCCAGGGTCCCAAGTGGAAAAACTGTTTTTT. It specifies CARSPGSQVEKLFF.

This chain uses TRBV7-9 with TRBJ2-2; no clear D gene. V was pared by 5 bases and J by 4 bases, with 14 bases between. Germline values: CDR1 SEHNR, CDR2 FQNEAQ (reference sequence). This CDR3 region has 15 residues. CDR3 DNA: TGTGCCAGCAGCCCAGATCTCTTTCCCACCGGGGAGCTGTTTTTT. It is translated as CASSPDLFPTGELFF.

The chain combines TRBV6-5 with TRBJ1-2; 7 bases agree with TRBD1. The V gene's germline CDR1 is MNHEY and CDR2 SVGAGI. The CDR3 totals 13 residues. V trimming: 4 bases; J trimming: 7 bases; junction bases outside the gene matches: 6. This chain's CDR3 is CASSSGPGGGYTF. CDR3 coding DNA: TGTGCCAGCAGTTCGGGACCAGGGGGTGGCTACACCTTC.

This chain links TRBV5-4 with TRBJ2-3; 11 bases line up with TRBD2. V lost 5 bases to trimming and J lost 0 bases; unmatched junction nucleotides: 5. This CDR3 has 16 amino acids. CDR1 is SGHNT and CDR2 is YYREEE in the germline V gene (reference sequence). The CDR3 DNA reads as TGTGCCAGCAGTCCTCTAGCGGGGGGTAGCACAGATACGCAGTATTTT. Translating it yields CASSPLAGGSTDTQYF. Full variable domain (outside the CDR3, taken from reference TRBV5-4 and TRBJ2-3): ETGVTQSPTHLIKTRGQQVTLRCSSQSGHNTVSWYQQALGQGPQFIFQYYREEENGRGNFPPRFSGLQFPNYSSELNVNALELDDSALYLCASSPLAGGSTDTQYFGPGTRLTVL.

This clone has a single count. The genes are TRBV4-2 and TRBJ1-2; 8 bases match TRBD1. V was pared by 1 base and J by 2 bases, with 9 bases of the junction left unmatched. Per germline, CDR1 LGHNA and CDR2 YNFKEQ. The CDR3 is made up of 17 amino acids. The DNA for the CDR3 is TGTGCCAGCAGCCAAGTCGCGGGACAGGAATACAACTATGGCTACACCTTC. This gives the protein CASSQVAGQEYNYGYTF.

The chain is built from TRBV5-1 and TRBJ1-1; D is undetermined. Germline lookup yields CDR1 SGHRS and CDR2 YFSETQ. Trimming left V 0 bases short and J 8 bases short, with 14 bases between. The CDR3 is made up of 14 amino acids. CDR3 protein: CASSLAAEPAEAFF. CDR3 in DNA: TGCGCCAGCAGCTTGGCGGCAGAGCCGGCAGAAGCTTTCTTT.

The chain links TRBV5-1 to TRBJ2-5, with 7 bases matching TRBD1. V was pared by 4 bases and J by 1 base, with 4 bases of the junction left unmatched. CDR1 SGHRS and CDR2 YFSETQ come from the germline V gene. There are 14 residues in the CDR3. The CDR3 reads CASSVTGFQETQYF. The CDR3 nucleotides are TGCGCCAGCAGCGTGACAGGGTTCCAAGAGACCCAGTACTTC. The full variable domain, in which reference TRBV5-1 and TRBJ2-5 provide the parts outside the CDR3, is KAGVTQTPRYLIKTRGQQVTLSCSPISGHRSVSWYQQTPGQGLQFLFEYFSETQRNKGNFPGRFSGRQFSNSRSEMNVSTLELGDSALYLCASSVTGFQETQYFGPGTRLLVL.

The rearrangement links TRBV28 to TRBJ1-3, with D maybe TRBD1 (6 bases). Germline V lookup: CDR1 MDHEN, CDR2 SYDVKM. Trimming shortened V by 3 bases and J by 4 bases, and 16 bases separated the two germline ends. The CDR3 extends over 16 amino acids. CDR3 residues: CASSFIPGAGGNTIYF. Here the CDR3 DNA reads TGTGCCAGCAGTTTCATTCCGGGGGCAGGGGGAAACACCATATATTTT.

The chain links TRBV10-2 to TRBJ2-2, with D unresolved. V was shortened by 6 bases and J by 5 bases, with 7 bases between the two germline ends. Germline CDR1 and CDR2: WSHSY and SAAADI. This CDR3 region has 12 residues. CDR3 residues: CASSLGTGELFF. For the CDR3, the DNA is TGCGCCAGCAGCTTAGGGACCGGGGAGCTGTTTTTT.

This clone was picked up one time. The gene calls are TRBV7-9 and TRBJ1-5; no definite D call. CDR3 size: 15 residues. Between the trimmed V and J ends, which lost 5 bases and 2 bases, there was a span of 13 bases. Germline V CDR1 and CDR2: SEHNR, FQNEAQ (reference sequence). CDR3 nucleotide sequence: TGTGCCAGCAGCCTGGTGGGGTATGGCAATCAGCCCCAGCATTTT. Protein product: CASSLVGYGNQPQHF.

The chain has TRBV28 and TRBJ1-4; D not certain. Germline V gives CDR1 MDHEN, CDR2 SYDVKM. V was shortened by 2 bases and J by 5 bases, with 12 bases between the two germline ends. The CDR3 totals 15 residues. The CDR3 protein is CASSLIGIGNEKLFF. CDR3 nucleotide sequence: TGTGCCAGCAGTTTAATCGGAATTGGGAATGAAAAACTGTTTTTT.

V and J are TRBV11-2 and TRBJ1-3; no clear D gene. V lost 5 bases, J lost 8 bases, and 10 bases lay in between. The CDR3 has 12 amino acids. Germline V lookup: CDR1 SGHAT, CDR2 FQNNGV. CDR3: CASSQTQDTIYF. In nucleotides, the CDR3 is TGTGCCAGCAGCCAGACCCAGGACACCATATATTTT.

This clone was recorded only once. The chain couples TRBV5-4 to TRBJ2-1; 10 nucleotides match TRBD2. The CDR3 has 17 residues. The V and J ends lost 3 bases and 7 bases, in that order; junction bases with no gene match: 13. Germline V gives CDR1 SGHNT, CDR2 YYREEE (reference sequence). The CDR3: CASSSASGLAALNEQFF. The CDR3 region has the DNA TGTGCCAGCAGCTCGGCCTCCGGACTAGCGGCCCTAAATGAGCAGTTCTTC.

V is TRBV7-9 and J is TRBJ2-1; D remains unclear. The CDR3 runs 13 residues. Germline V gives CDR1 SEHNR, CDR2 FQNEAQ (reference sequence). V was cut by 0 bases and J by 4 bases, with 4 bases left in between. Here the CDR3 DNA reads TGTGCCAGCAGCTTAGCGTCATACAATGAGCAGTTCTTC. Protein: CASSLASYNEQFF.